Listed below are T cell receptor beta chains from one sample, sequenced in a study of blood T cell repertoires in COVID-19. Measured with immunoSEQ multiplex PCR; TCRdb has only the in-frame clones, and not every one. Of roughly 300,000 clones listed, around 86% are singletons. The sequenced material came from peripheral blood. The receptor source for this set is a woman aged 40-49 years who had recovered from COVID-19. Each CDR3 is given with its conserved first and last residue. D genes are given only for firm matches. Clone size is given for some rows only: seen once, a few or many times, or a class if the clone is expanded.

15	TRBV7-9	NA	NA	TRBJ2-5	TGTGCCAGCAGCTCTCCGCGGGCAGGCCGAGAGACCCAGTACTTC	CASSSPRAGRETQYF
15	TRBV9	TRBD1	NA	TRBJ1-3	TGTGCCAGCAGCCCAGGGTTGGGACAGGCAAACACCATATATTTT	CASSPGLGQANTIYF
16	TRBV10-3	TRBD1	NA	TRBJ1-1	TGTGCCATCAGTGACTCCCCGGGGGGGACAGGGTATGAAGCTTTCTTT	CAISDSPGGTGYEAFF
19	TRBV4-1	NA	NA	TRBJ1-3	TGCGCCAGCAGCCAGGATAGTAGAGCGGGACCGTTGATTGGAAACACCATATATTTT	CASSQDSRAGPLIGNTIYF
15	TRBV30	NA	NA	TRBJ1-2	TGTGCCTGGAGTGTACTGGAGGGGCTATCGGGTGGCTACACCTTC	CAWSVLEGLSGGYTF
18	TRBV11-2	TRBD1	NA	TRBJ1-2	TGTGCCAGCAGCTTAGGCGCCGGGACAGGGGTAATTTTAGATGGCTACACCTTC	CASSLGAGTGVILDGYTF
16	TRBV21-1	NA	NA	TRBJ2-7	TGTGCCAGCAGCAAATCGCGGGCAGTAGGCTCCTACGAGCAGTACTTC	CASSKSRAVGSYEQYF
14	TRBV27	NA	NA	TRBJ2-7	TGTGCCAGCAGTCTCATACCGGGTTCCGCGGTTTGGTACTTC	CASSLIPGSAVWYF
13	TRBV11-2	NA	NA	TRBJ1-2	TGTGCCAGCAGCTTAGGGGCGAACTATGGCTACACCTTC	CASSLGANYGYTF
13	TRBV7-7	NA	NA	TRBJ2-3	TGTGCTAGCAGCCTCGGGATCAGAGATACGCAGTATTTT	CASSLGIRDTQYF
15	TRBV27	TRBD1	NA	TRBJ2-7	TGTGCCAGCAGGGAGGGACAGGGGGCTTTCTACGAGCAGTACTTC	CASREGQGAFYEQYF
15	TRBV18	TRBD2	NA	TRBJ2-7	TGTGCCAGCTCACCACTAAGCGGGGGTTCGTACGAGCAGTACTTC	CASSPLSGGSYEQYF
15	TRBV19	NA	NA	TRBJ1-5	TGTGCCAGTAGTTGGGCAGCTAATAGCAATCAGCCCCAGCATTTT	CASSWAANSNQPQHF
14	TRBV10-3	NA	few	TRBJ1-1	TGTGCCATCAGTGAGATAGACTTGAACACTGAAGCTTTCTTT	CAISEIDLNTEAFF
13	TRBV10-3	TRBD1	NA	TRBJ2-7	TGTGCCATCAGGGAGGGACAGGGCAACGAGCAGTACTTC	CAIREGQGNEQYF
14	TRBV2	NA	few	TRBJ1-1	TGTGCCAGCAGTAGACAGCTATTGAACACTGAAGCTTTCTTT	CASSRQLLNTEAFF
17	TRBV4-2	NA	NA	TRBJ1-6	TGTGCCAGCAGCCACCCGAAAGGTTCAGGGAAGCATTCACCCCTCCACTTT	CASSHPKGSGKHSPLHF
15	TRBV3-1/TRBV3-2	TRBD2	NA	TRBJ2-5	TGTGCCAGCAGCCAGCCGGGACTAGCGTGGGAGACCCAGTACTTC	CASSQPGLAWETQYF
16	TRBV7-9	TRBD2	NA	TRBJ2-2	TGTGCCAGCAACCCACTAGCGGGGGGGGACACCGGGGAGCTGTTTTTT	CASNPLAGGDTGELFF
13	TRBV9	NA	NA	TRBJ1-2	TGTGCCAGTTCTCCCGGGACACCTTCCGGCTACACCTTC	CASSPGTPSGYTF
16	TRBV4-1	TRBD1	NA	TRBJ2-3	TGCGCCAGCAGCCACCTGGGGGGACAGGGGGTTAATACGCAGTATTTT	CASSHLGGQGVNTQYF
19	TRBV4-3	NA	NA	TRBJ2-7	TGCGCCAGCAGCCAACCCCAGCGGACCTCGCGACACGGGACACGGGAGCAGTACTTC	CASSQPQRTSRHGTREQYF
15	TRBV28	TRBD1	NA	TRBJ2-5	TGTGCCAGCAGTTTACCCCGACAGGGTGGGGAGACCCAGTACTTC	CASSLPRQGGETQYF
12	TRBV29-1	TRBD2	NA	TRBJ2-2	TGCAGCGTCGAGACTAGCTCGGGGGAGCTGTTTTTT	CSVETSSGELFF
16	TRBV29-1	TRBD1	NA	TRBJ1-2	TGCAGCGTTGAAGAGGCGGACAGGACCTTACACTATGGCTACACCTTC	CSVEEADRTLHYGYTF
15	TRBV11-2	TRBD1	NA	TRBJ2-7	TGTGCCAGCAGCCCCGGACAGGGGATCCTCTACGAGCAGTACTTC	CASSPGQGILYEQYF